This TCR beta chain stems from a study of identical twins. Study conclusions and caveats: Within twin pairs, the out-of-frame alpha sequences they shared showed excess low generation probability. Modeled out-of-frame TCR alpha sharing in monozygotic twins fell below observed levels.

This clonotype was recorded a few times. Antigen: not known. The CDR3 sequence is 13 residues long. Looked up from germline, CDR1 is ENHRY and CDR2 is SYGVKD. Trimming stripped 11 bases from V and 4 bases from J, with 17 bases between. All donors were healthy, and all were Caucasian. Template switching (which added a universal primer site) was used, and cDNA carried unique molecular identifiers. Each CDR3 protein is one row after TCRdb ran MiXCR on the 5' RACE reads. In the table there are under 250,000 distinct CDR3 sequences, 10% to 15% of which are singletons. This same sample was also part of a study on yellow fever vaccine responses in identical twins.

The TCR originated in a woman between 18 and 29 years old in good health. The V gene is TRBV10-3, the J gene TRBJ2-5, with D possibly being TRBD2 (7 bases). Source material: memory (CD45RO+) T cells sorted from blood. The CDR3 reads CASHREGGETQYF. DNA of the CDR3: TGTGCCTCCCACAGGGAGGGAGGAGAGACCCAGTACTTC.